One and the same sample provided the 22 T cell receptor beta chains below, sequenced in a study of long-term antiretroviral therapy in people with HIV. A v3.0 immunoSEQ assay was performed at survey level. Sequenced by immunoSEQ multiplex PCR; TCRdb stores in-frame clones only, minus some. The sample records 30,000 to 40,000 clones, around 79% being singletons. This specimen consisted of unsorted PBMCs, obtained 1.9 years after starting antiretroviral therapy. The receptors were sampled from a young man with HIV.

The V gene is TRBV5-1, the J gene TRBJ1-1; no clear D gene. Germline V gives CDR1 SGHRS, CDR2 YFSETQ. V dropped 7 bases and J dropped 1 base, with 14 bases sitting between them. The CDR3 length is 14 residues. This CDR3 is CASHPEGPNTEAFF. Here the CDR3 DNA reads TGCGCCAGCCACCCGGAGGGTCCGAACACTGAAGCTTTCTTT.

V gene TRBV7-2 combines with J gene TRBJ1-3; D remains unclear. CDR1 and CDR2 (germline): SGHTA, FQGNSA. Trimming cost V 5 bases and J 0 bases, with 11 bases left between them. CDR3 size: 15 residues. CDR3 nucleotide sequence: TGTGCCAGCAGCCCAGATTCGCTCTCTGGAAACACCATATATTTT. Amino acids: CASSPDSLSGNTIYF. The complete variable domain, with remaining parts taken from reference TRBV7-2 and TRBJ1-3, reads GAGVSQSPSNKVTEKGKDVELRCDPISGHTALYWYRQSLGQGLEFLIYFQGNSAPDKSGLPSDRFSAERTGGSVSTLTIQRTQQEDSAVYLCASSPDSLSGNTIYFGEGSWLTVV.

This clone was counted between two and nine times. This sequence joins TRBV19 and TRBJ2-1; a weak D match, TRBD1 (6 bases). V was shortened by 2 bases and J by 7 bases, with 12 bases between the two germline ends. Germline V gives CDR1 LNHDA, CDR2 SQIVND (reference sequence). The CDR3 is 14 amino acids. CDR3 region: CASSINRVGNEQFF. In DNA, the CDR3 is TGTGCCAGTAGTATAAACAGGGTGGGGAATGAGCAGTTCTTC. Using reference TRBV19 and TRBJ2-1 for the parts outside the CDR3, the full variable domain is DGGITQSPKYLFRKEGQNVTLSCEQNLNHDAMYWYRQDPGQGLRLIYYSQIVNDFQKGDIAEGYSVSREKKESFPLTVTSAQKNPTAFYLCASSINRVGNEQFFGPGTRLTVL.

The chain has TRBV9 and TRBJ2-7; the D is unclear. Trimming stripped 4 bases from V and 6 bases from J, with 14 bases between. The CDR3 has 13 residues. Germline V gene data show CDR1 as SGDLS and CDR2 as YYNGEE. The DNA for the CDR3 is TGTGCCAGCAGCCCCGCAGATGGGGTCGAGCAGTACTTC. Encoded protein: CASSPADGVEQYF.

The table lists this clone with a count of one. The chain has TRBV2 and TRBJ2-1, with D perhaps matching TRBD2 (5 bases). Trimming removed 8 bases from V and 10 bases from J, with 12 bases in between. Per germline, CDR1 SNHLY and CDR2 FYNNEI. CDR3 length: 11 residues. The CDR3 DNA reads as TGTGCCAGCCTCCGGGGAAGGGAGCAGTTCTTC. Its translation: CASLRGREQFF.

The chain joins TRBV9 to TRBJ2-7, with 7 bases aligning to TRBD1. CDR3 length equals 15 residues. Germline lookup yields CDR1 SGDLS and CDR2 YYNGEE. Germline trimming cut 0 bases from V and 4 bases from J; bases unmatched to any gene: 7. CDR3 DNA: TGTGCCAGCAGCGTAGCCGGGACAGCTCCTTACGAGCAGTACTTC. The encoded protein is CASSVAGTAPYEQYF.

The V and J genes are TRBV5-1 and TRBJ1-1; the D is unclear. This CDR3 has 14 residues. Germline CDR1 reads SGHRS; CDR2 reads YFSETQ. Trimming removed 0 bases from V and 1 base from J, with 7 bases in between. The CDR3 sequence is CASSLAATNTEAFF. The CDR3 region has the DNA TGCGCCAGCAGCTTGGCAGCTACGAACACTGAAGCTTTCTTT.

This sequence joins TRBV19 and TRBJ1-5; no reliable D call. Germline loops: CDR1 LNHDA, CDR2 SQIVND (reference sequence). V was trimmed by 5 bases and J by 1 base, leaving 9 bases between them. This CDR3 is built from 14 residues. DNA of the CDR3: TGTGCCAGTAGTCGACTGTCGAGCAATCAGCCCCAGCATTTT. Translation gives CASSRLSSNQPQHF.

The chain couples TRBV5-4 to TRBJ1-4, with D maybe TRBD1 (6 bases). Trimming left V 4 bases short and J 3 bases short, with 13 bases between. The CDR3 consists of 15 residues. Germline assignment: CDR1 SGHNT and CDR2 YYREEE (reference sequence). CDR3 loop: CASSLEWGPNEKLFF. The CDR3 DNA is TGTGCCAGCAGCCTCGAGTGGGGGCCTAATGAAAAACTGTTTTTT.

The rearrangement links TRBV5-1 to TRBJ2-1; D is unclear. Deletions cut 0 bases from V and 5 bases from J, with 9 bases between. From germline, CDR1 is SGHRS and CDR2 YFSETQ. CDR3 length: 14 amino acids. The CDR3 sequence is CASSLGADDNEQFF. The CDR3 DNA reads as TGCGCCAGCAGCTTGGGGGCGGACGACAATGAGCAGTTCTTC.

The chain joins TRBV2 to TRBJ2-6, with TRBD1 as a possible D gene (5 bases). The germline V gene encodes CDR1 SNHLY and CDR2 FYNNEI. CDR3 length equals 14 residues. Trimming removed 6 bases at V and 1 base at J, with 7 bases between. The CDR3 loop is CASRGQSGANVLTF. The CDR3 DNA sequence: TGTGCCAGCAGAGGACAATCTGGGGCCAACGTCCTGACTTTC.

This CDR3 reads CASSQLLGAENQPQHF. The CDR3 region has the DNA TGCGCCAGCAGCCAACTGTTGGGGGCGGAAAATCAGCCCCAGCATTTT. The gene calls are TRBV4-1 and TRBJ1-5, with D tentatively TRBD1 (6 bases). Deletions cut 2 bases from V and 4 bases from J, with 15 bases between. This CDR3 is 16 amino acids long. Looked up from germline, CDR1 is MGHRA and CDR2 is YSYEKL.

Points on this clone: Other DNA sequences from this sample encode an identical CDR3 as well. The V and J genes are TRBV5-1 and TRBJ2-7, with TRBD1 matching 7 bases. V was pared by 0 bases and J by 4 bases, with 1 base of the junction left unmatched. CDR3 size: 13 residues. Germline V CDR1 and CDR2: SGHRS, YFSETQ. CDR3 residues: CASSLEQGYEQYF. CDR3 nucleotides: TGCGCCAGCAGCTTGGAACAGGGGTACGAGCAGTACTTC.

This chain joins TRBV10-2 and TRBJ2-7, with 10 positions matching TRBD1. CDR1 is WSHSY, CDR2 SAAADI, per germline. V trimming: 4 bases; J trimming: 4 bases; junction bases outside the gene matches: 7. This CDR3 spans 15 amino acids. The CDR3 is CASSAWDRGTYEQYF. The CDR3 coding sequence is TGCGCCAGCAGTGCGTGGGACAGGGGAACATACGAGCAGTACTTC.

The V gene is TRBV5-4, the J gene TRBJ2-3, with D possibly being TRBD2 (6 bases). Deletions cut 4 bases from V and 2 bases from J, with 11 bases between. CDR3 length: 14 amino acids. The germline V gene has CDR1 SGHNT and CDR2 YYREEE (reference sequence). The CDR3 DNA reads as TGTGCCAGCAGCACCGGACTAAACACAGATACGCAGTATTTT. Its translation: CASSTGLNTDTQYF.

The chain is built from TRBV4-1 and TRBJ1-5; 7 bases are a match to TRBD1. This CDR3 is 16 amino acids long. J lost 4 bases, V lost 1 base, and 7 bases had no gene match. Germline V gene lookup returns CDR1 MGHRA and CDR2 YSYEKL. The CDR3 DNA is TGCGCCAGCAGCCAAGCGTCCGGGACAGCTAATCAGCCCCAGCATTTT. Its translation is CASSQASGTANQPQHF.

This chain links TRBV30 with TRBJ1-5; D is uncertain. The CDR3 runs 14 residues. Trimming removed 5 bases from V and 0 bases from J, with 11 bases in between. The germline gives CDR1 GTSNPN, CDR2 SVGIG (reference sequence). CDR3 DNA: TGTGCCTGGGACCACCCTTATAGCAATCAGCCCCAGCATTTT. Its protein is CAWDHPYSNQPQHF.

This clone was picked up a small number of times. This rearrangement joins TRBV28 to TRBJ1-2, with 7 positions matching TRBD1. CDR3 length: 14 residues. J lost 3 bases, V lost 6 bases, and 7 bases had no gene match. The V gene's germline CDR1 is MDHEN and CDR2 SYDVKM. The CDR3 bases are TGTGCCAGCAGGTCGGGACAGTCCTACTATGGCTACACCTTC. Its protein is CASRSGQSYYGYTF.

CDR3 in amino acids: CASSLVGGATNEKLFF. CDR3 sequence (DNA): TGCGCCAGCAGCTTGGTAGGGGGGGCAACTAATGAAAAACTGTTTTTT. The V and J genes are TRBV5-1 and TRBJ1-4, with D tentatively TRBD1 (6 bases). Trimming cost V 0 bases and J 0 bases, with 9 bases left between them. CDR3 length: 16 residues. Germline CDR1 and CDR2: SGHRS and YFSETQ.

V gene TRBV2 combines with J gene TRBJ2-3, with 9 bases fitting TRBD2. The J segment lost 3 bases and the V segment lost 10 bases, leaving 11 bases of the junction unmatched. The CDR3 runs to 15 residues. The germline gives CDR1 SNHLY, CDR2 FYNNEI. CDR3 amino acids: CATKRASGETDTQYF. Written as DNA, the CDR3 is TGTGCCACAAAACGGGCTAGCGGGGAGACAGATACGCAGTATTTT.

This clone was picked up one time. The rearrangement links TRBV7-8 to TRBJ2-3; D possibly uses TRBD1 or TRBD2 (6 bases each). Germline V gene sequence: CDR1 SGHVS, CDR2 FQNEAQ. The ends were cut back, 5 bases at V and 5 bases at J, with 17 bases in the middle. This CDR3 has 15 residues. The CDR3 DNA sequence: TGTGCCAGCAGCCTGGTGCCGGGGGCGGGAGATACGCAGTATTTT. Translated: CASSLVPGAGDTQYF.

The chain uses TRBV27 and TRBJ1-5; D is uncertain. This CDR3 contains 13 residues. The germline V gene has CDR1 MNHEY and CDR2 SMNVEV (reference sequence). V lost 4 bases and J lost 2, with 6 bases in between. The CDR3 region is CASSSGRNQPQHF. DNA for the CDR3: TGTGCCAGCAGTTCCGGACGCAATCAGCCCCAGCATTTT.